The clone carrying this TCR beta chain has just a few counts. Its specificity is unknown. The entry originates in a study of a mutant IDH1 vaccine in newly diagnosed glioma. Study in general: Eight vaccine doses were administered to patients at weeks 1, 3, 5, 7, 11, 15, 19 and 23. Of treated patients, about 60% were men and roughly 40% women, averaging around 42 years.

The CDR3 has 12 amino acids. Trimming cost V 8 bases and J 4 bases; bases outside gene matches: 2. Germline V gene lookup returns CDR1 MDHEN and CDR2 SYDVKM. Time point meaning: week 5, during vaccination. Each dose of the vaccine consisted of 300 ug of mutant IDH1 20-mer peptide, with topical imiquimod. The study, taken as a whole, reports: Overall, 93.3% of patients had vaccine-induced immune responses.

Repertoires were generated with immunoSEQ multiplex PCR, while TCRdb's copy carries only in-frame clones and drops some. The table has 30,000 to 35,000 clones, about four fifths seen once; the top ten hold 24%. This sequence was found in a man younger than 40 with glioma. The chain links TRBV28 to TRBJ1-5; 7 nucleotides agree with TRBD1. This specimen was PBMCs, taken from a glioma patient whose treatment included an IDH1 peptide vaccine. CDR3 region: CASRGQNQPQHF. In DNA, the CDR3 is TGTGCCAGCCGGGGACAGAATCAGCCCCAGCATTTT.